This TCR beta chain derives from a study of blood T cells in healthy people across ages (dated by TCRdb to about 2015). With respect to the entire study: In model experiments, template switching captured roughly one uniquely barcoded TCR beta cDNA molecule for every two T cells. Age-related changes in TCR beta repertoire diversity were measured in the study by deep sequencing normalized with unique cDNA molecular identifiers. The donors were split into four age groups: young (average around 16 years), middle-aged (39), aged (more than 60) and long-lived (roughly 86). To avoid experimental bias, donors of different ages were spread randomly across the sequencing lanes. For two donors (one aged 18 to 29 and one aged 80 or older), the study analyzed two additional independent replicas of 1 million unique cDNA reads from the same blood draw.

The library came from 5' RACE. Sequencing was carried out with an Illumina HiSeq 2500. A second roughly 6 to 11 cycle PCR used a sample-barcoded 5' primer and a J-beta primer mix. A unique molecular identifier was introduced onto each TCR beta cDNA molecule by a template-switch 5' adaptor carrying 12 random nucleotides. At least 3 million CDR3-containing paired-end reads were obtained from each sample. First-strand cDNA synthesis was performed from all RNA using the Mint cDNA synthesis kit, with priming by a TRBC-specific oligonucleotide. Following uracil-DNA glycosylase treatment, a first 18-cycle PCR with universal primers M1SS and BC2_uni_R was performed on all cDNA. As for the authors' bioinformatics: Each sample was normalized by randomly selecting 1 million high-quality reads, each carrying a distinct molecular identifier. Instead of being binned into consensus sequences, reads with shared molecular identifiers were discarded. MiTCR, set to a Q25 quality threshold and the strictest error-elimination algorithm, was used for CDR3 identification, clonotype clustering and error correction. A nonparametric unseen species model with Euler transformation was used to estimate lower-bound total TCR beta diversity. Using fastp at Q25 and MiXCR, TCRdb reprocessed the public reads and kept productive beta chains. When rows share a CDR3 protein, they turn into one entry using the most common DNA and genes. Clone size and V and J calls follow TCRdb, not the original study. A total of roughly 1.4 million distinct CDR3 sequences appear in this sample, 55% to 75% of them only once. Together, the top ten hold 6.7% of the sample.

Trimming removed 4 bases from V and 5 bases from J, leaving 17 bases between the germline ends. The CDR3 runs 16 amino acids, cysteine and phenylalanine included. Only the CDR3 region is kept as DNA, spanning 48 bases read in frame from base 1. CDR1 and CDR2, per the germline V gene (reference sequence), are PRHDT and FYEKMQ. General study outcomes and caveats: As age increased, observed TCR beta diversity per million T cells dropped in a roughly linear way, and a significant reduction was already evident by age 40. The CMV infection status of donors was not known, potentially confounding age-related changes in expanded clonotypes. The percentage of naive T cells measured by flow cytometry correlated strongly with observed TCR beta diversity. Compared with the aged group, the long-lived group had more naive CD4+ T cells, fewer expanded clones and increased TCR diversity, a pattern suggesting age selection. Since profiling was done on bulk unsorted PBMCs, naive and antigen-experienced compartments could not be conclusively compared. Estimates of total diversity based on one million sequenced T cells were regarded as lower bounds and as underestimates.

Systemically healthy Caucasian individuals from Russia, 39 in total and aged roughly 6 to 100 years, were included as donors. About 10 milliliters of peripheral blood were collected from each donor into EDTA-treated Vacutainer tubes. Ficoll-Paque density-gradient centrifugation was used to isolate PBMCs, with at least 6 million obtained per sample. Total RNA, at least 5 micrograms per sample, was extracted from PBMCs with Trizol reagent. The percentages of naive CD45RAhigh/CD27high T cells were determined by flow cytometry on a PBMC aliquot from every donor. This clonotype was seen only once. The target of this receptor is not known. Qualities for individual bases were not recorded, and no much larger clone is one base off.

The sequence was collected from a man younger than 35 in good health. The sample consisted of blood. This sequence uses TRBV13 and TRBJ2-2; no D gene call is confident. In nucleotides, the sequence is TGTGCCAGCAGCTCGGGTGGGCGCGACTTGACCGGGGAGCTGTTTTTT. The resulting protein is CASSSGGRDLTGELFF.